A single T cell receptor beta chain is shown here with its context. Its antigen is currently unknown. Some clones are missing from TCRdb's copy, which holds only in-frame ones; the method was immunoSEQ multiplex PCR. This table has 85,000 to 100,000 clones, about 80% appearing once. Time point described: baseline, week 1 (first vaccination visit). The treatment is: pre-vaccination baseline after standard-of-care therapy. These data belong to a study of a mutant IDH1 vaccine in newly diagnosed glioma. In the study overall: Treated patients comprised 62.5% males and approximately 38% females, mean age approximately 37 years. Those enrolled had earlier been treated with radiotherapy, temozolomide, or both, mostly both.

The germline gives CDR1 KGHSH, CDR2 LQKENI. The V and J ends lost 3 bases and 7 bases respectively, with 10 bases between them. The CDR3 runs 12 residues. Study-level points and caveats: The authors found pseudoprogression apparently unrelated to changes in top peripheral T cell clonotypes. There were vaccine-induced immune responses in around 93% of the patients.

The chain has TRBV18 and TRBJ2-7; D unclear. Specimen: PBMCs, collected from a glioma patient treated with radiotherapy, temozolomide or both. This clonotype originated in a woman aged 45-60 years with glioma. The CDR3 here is CASSPNAREQYF. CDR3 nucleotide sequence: TGTGCCAGCTCACCCAACGCTAGGGAGCAGTACTTC.